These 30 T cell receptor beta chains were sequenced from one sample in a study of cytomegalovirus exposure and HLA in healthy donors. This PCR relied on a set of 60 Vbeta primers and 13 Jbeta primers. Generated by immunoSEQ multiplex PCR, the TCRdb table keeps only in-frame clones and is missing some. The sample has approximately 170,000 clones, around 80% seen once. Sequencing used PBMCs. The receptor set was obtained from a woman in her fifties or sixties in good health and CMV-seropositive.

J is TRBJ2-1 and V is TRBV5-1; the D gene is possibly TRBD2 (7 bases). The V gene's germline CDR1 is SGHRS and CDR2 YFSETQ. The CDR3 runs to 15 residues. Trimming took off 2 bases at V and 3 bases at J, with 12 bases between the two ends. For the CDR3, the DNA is TGCGCCAGCAGCTTAGGGGGGGATTACTACAATGAGCAGTTCTTC. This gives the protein CASSLGGDYYNEQFF.

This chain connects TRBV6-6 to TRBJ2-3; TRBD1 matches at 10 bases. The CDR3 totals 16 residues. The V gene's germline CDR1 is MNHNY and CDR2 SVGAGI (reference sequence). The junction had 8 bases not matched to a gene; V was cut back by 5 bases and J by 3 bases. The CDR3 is CASSRGQGIGTDTQYF. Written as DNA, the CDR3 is TGTGCCAGCAGTAGGGGACAGGGGATTGGAACAGATACGCAGTATTTT.

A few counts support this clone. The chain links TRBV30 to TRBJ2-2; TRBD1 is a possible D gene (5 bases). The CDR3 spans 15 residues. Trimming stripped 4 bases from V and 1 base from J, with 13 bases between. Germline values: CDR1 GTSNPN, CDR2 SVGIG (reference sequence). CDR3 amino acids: CAWTTWGLNTGELFF. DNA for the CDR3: TGTGCCTGGACAACCTGGGGCCTGAACACCGGGGAGCTGTTTTTT.

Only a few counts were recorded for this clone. The CDR3 region is CASSSRAGALYF. DNA of the CDR3: TGTGCCAGCAGTTCTCGAGCGGGAGCATTGTACTTC. This sequence joins TRBV7-2 and TRBJ2-7, with 8 bases that match TRBD2. This CDR3 is 12 amino acids long. Germline V gene sequence: CDR1 SGHTA, CDR2 FQGNSA. With 6 bases clipped from V and 12 bases from J, the junction kept 10 bases outside the gene matches. The full variable domain, with the rest looked up from reference TRBV7-2 and TRBJ2-7, is GAGVSQSPSNKVTEKGKDVELRCDPISGHTALYWYRQSLGQGLEFLIYFQGNSAPDKSGLPSDRFSAERTGGSVSTLTIQRTQQEDSAVYLCASSSRAGALYFGPGTRLTVT.

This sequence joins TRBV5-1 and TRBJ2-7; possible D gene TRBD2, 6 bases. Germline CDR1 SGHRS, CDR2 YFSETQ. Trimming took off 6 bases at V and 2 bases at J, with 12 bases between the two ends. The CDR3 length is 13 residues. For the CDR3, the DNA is TGCGCCAGCACTCCGGCGGGGACCTACGAGCAGTACTTC. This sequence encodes CASTPAGTYEQYF.

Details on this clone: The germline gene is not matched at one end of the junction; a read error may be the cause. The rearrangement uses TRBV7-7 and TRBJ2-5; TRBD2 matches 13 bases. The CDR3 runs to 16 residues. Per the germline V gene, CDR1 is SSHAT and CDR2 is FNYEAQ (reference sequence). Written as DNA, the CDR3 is TGTGCTAGCAGAACGGGACTAGCGGGGTTACAAGAGACCCAGTACTTC. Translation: CASRTGLAGLQETQYF.

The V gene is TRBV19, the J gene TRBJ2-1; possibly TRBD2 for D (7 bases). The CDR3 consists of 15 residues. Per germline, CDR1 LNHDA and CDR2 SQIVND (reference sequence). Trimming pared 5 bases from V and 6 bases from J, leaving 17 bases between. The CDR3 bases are TGTGCCAGTAGTGGCATGGGGGGGCCAATCAATGAGCAGTTCTTC. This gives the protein CASSGMGGPINEQFF.

CDR3 residues: CASSSTWGRGNQPQHF. DNA of the CDR3: TGTGCCAGCAGTTCTACCTGGGGCAGGGGAAATCAGCCCCAGCATTTT. V and J are TRBV27 and TRBJ1-5; tentatively, D is TRBD1 (6 bases). Trimming pared 4 bases from V and 4 bases from J, leaving 17 bases between. CDR1 and CDR2 from the germline V gene are MNHEY and SMNVEV (reference sequence). The CDR3 covers 16 residues.

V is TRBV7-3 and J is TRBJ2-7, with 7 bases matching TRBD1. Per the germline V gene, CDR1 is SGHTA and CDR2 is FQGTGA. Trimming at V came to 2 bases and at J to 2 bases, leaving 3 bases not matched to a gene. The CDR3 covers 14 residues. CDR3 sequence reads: CASSLEQGAYEQYF. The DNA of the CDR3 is TGTGCCAGCAGCTTAGAGCAGGGGGCCTACGAGCAGTACTTC. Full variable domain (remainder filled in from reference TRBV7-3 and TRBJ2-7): GAGVSQTPSNKVTEKGKYVELRCDPISGHTALYWYRQSLGQGPEFLIYFQGTGAADDSGLPNDRFFAVRPEGSVSTLKIQRTERGDSAVYLCASSLEQGAYEQYFGPGTRLTVT.

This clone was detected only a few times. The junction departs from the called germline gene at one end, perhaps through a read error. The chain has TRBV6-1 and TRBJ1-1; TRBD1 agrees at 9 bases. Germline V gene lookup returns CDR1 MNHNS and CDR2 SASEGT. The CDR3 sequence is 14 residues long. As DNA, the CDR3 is TGTGCCAGCATGAGGGACAGGGTGAAAACTGAAGCTTTCTTT. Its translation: CASMRDRVKTEAFF.

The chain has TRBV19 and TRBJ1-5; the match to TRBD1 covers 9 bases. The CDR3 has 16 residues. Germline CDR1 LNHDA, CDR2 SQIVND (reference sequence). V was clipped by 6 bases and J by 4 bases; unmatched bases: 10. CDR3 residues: CASSGPGTGNNQPQHF. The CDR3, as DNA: TGTGCCAGTAGCGGCCCAGGGACAGGGAATAATCAGCCCCAGCATTTT.

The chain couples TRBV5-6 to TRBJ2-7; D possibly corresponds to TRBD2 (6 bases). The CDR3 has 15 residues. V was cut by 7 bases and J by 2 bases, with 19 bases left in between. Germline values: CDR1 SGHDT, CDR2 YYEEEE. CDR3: CASWEVGAPPYEQYF. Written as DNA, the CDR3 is TGTGCCAGCTGGGAGGTCGGGGCTCCGCCCTACGAGCAGTACTTC.

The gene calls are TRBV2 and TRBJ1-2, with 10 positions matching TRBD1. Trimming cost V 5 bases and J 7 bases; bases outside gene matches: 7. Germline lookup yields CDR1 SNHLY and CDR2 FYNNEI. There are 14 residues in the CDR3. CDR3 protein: CASSRTGTGVGYTF. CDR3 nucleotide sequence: TGTGCCAGCAGTCGAACCGGGACAGGGGTTGGCTACACCTTC.

The CDR3, as DNA: TGCGCCAGCAGCAGACCGGGACTAGCGGGAGACAATGAGCAGTTCTTC. Translation gives CASSRPGLAGDNEQFF. The gene calls are TRBV5-1 and TRBJ2-1; 14 nucleotides match TRBD2. With V trimmed by 4 bases and J by 5 bases, 5 bases remained unmatched. Germline V lookup: CDR1 SGHRS, CDR2 YFSETQ. The CDR3 has 16 residues.

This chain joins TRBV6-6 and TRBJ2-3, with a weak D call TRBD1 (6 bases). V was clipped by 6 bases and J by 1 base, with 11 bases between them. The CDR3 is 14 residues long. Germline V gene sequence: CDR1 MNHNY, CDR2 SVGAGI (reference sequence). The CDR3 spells CASRLGHRTDTQYF. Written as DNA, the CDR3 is TGTGCCAGCAGATTGGGACACCGCACAGATACGCAGTATTTT.

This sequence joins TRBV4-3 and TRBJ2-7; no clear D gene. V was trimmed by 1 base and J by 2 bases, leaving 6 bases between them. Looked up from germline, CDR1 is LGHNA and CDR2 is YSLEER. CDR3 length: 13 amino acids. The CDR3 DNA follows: TGCGCCAGCAGCCAAGGTTCGGCCTACGAGCAGTACTTC. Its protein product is CASSQGSAYEQYF.

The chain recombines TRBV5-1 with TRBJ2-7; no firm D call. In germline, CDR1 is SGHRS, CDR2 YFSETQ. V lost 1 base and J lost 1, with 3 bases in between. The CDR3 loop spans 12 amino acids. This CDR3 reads CASSLRSYEQYF. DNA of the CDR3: TGCGCCAGCAGCTTGCGGTCCTACGAGCAGTACTTC.

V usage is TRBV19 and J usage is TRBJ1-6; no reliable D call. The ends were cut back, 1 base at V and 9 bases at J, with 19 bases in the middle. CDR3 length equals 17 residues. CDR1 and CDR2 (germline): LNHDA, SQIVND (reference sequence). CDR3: CASSIGARTSAGSPLHF. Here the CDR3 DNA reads TGTGCCAGTAGTATAGGGGCCAGGACCTCGGCGGGTTCACCCCTCCACTTT.

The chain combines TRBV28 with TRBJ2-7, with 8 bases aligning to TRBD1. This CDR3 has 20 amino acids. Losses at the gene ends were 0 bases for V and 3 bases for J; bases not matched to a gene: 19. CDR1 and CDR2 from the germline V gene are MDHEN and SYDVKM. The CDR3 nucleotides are TGTGCCAGCAGTTTATGGCTAGGCGGGACAGGCGCCCTTTTGATCTACGAGCAGTACTTC. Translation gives CASSLWLGGTGALLIYEQYF.

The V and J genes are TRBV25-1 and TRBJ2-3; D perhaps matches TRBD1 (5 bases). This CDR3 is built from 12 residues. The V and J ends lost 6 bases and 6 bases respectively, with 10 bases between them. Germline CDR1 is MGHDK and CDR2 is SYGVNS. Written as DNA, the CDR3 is TGTGCCAGCAGCAGGGTATTGGATACGCAGTATTTT. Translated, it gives CASSRVLDTQYF.

DNA of the CDR3: TGTGCCAGCAGCCCTCAAACAGGGGGCGCCTGGGGCTACACCTTC. As protein: CASSPQTGGAWGYTF. The chain couples TRBV7-6 to TRBJ1-2; 9 bases match TRBD1. With 5 bases clipped from V and 8 bases from J, the junction kept 12 bases outside the gene matches. CDR1 and CDR2 (germline): SGHVS, FNYEAQ. The CDR3 totals 15 residues.

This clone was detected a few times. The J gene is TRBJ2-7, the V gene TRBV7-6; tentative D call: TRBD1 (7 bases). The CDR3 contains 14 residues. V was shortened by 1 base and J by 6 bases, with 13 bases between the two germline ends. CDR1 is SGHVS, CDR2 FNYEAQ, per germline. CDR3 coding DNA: TGTGCCAGCAGCTTAGACGCAGGGGGAGGCGAGCAGTACTTC. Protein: CASSLDAGGGEQYF.

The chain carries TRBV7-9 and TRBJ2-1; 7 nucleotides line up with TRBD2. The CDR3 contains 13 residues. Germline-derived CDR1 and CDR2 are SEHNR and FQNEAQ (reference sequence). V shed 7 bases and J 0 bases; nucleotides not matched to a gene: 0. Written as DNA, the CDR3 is TGTGCCAGCAAGCGGGGCTCCTACAATGAGCAGTTCTTC. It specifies CASKRGSYNEQFF.

DNA of the CDR3: TGTGCCAGCAGGTCGGGGACATCCTATCTTGGCTACACCTTC. Its translation is CASRSGTSYLGYTF. The chain combines TRBV28 with TRBJ1-2; weak D call: TRBD1 (6 bases). CDR1 and CDR2 from the germline V gene are MDHEN and SYDVKM. There are 14 residues in the CDR3. V dropped 6 bases and J dropped 7 bases, with 18 bases sitting between them.

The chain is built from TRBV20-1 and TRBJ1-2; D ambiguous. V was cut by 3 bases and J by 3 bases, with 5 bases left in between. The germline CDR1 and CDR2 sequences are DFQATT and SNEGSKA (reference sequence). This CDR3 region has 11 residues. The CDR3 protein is CSASPDYGYTF. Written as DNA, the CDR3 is TGCAGTGCTAGCCCCGACTATGGCTACACCTTC.

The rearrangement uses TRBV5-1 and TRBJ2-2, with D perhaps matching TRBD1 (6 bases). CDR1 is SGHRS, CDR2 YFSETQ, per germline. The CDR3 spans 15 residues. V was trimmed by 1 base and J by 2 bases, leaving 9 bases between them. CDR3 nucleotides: TGCGCCAGCAGCTTGTGGGACACTAACACCGGGGAGCTGTTTTTT. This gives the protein CASSLWDTNTGELFF.

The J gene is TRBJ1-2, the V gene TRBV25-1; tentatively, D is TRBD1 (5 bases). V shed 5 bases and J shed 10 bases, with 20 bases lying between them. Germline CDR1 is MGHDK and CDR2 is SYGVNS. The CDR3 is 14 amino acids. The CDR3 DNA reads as TGTGCCAGCAGTCTGCCTGGGGAGGGGAAGGACTACACCTTC. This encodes CASSLPGEGKDYTF.

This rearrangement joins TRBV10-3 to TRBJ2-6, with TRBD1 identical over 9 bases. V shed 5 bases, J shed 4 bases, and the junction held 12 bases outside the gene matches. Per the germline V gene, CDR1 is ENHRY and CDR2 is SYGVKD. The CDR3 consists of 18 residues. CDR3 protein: CAISNWDREGKGANVLTF. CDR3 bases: TGTGCCATCAGTAACTGGGACAGGGAAGGTAAAGGGGCCAACGTCCTGACTTTC.

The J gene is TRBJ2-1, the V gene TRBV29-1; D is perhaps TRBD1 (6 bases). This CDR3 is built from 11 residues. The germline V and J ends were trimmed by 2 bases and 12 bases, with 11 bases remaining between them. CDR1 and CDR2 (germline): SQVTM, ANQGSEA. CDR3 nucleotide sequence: TGCAGCGTTGAATTCGGGACATCGCAGTTCTTC. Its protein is CSVEFGTSQFF.

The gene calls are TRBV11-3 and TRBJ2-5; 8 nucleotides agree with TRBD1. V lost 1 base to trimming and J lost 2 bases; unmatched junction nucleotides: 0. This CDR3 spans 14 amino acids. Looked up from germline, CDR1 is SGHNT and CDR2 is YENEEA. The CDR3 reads CASSLGTGQETQYF. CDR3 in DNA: TGTGCCAGCAGCTTAGGGACAGGGCAAGAGACCCAGTACTTC.